The clone carrying this TCR beta chain came up many times. This specimen belongs to a study of regulatory T cells in long-lasting Graves disease. CDR3-region Arm-PCR and iRepertoire HTBI primers produced the TCR beta libraries. TCRdb fed the multiplex PCR reads into MiXCR, producing one record per CDR3 protein. This table has about 460,000 distinct CDR3 sequences, 11% to 15% appearing once. Time point described: newly diagnosed GD, antithyroid drugs for less than 3 months. The authors made the TCR library using RNA they extracted from PBMCs. This CDR3 is 14 amino acids long. CDR1 is DFQATT and CDR2 is SNEGSKA in the germline V gene (reference sequence). Deletions cut 2 bases from V and 7 bases from J, with 15 bases between. These sequences were also reported in another study, on T cells in Graves' hyperthyroidism and ophthalmopathy.

The sequence came from a woman aged 50 to 60 with Graves disease. This material consisted of peripheral blood mononuclear cells (PBMCs), taken at new diagnosis, from a patient treated with antithyroid drugs. This chain uses TRBV20-1 with TRBJ2-1, with D tentatively TRBD2 (5 bases). The CDR3 bases are TGCAGTGCTAGAAGGGTGGGAGTTTGGAATGAGCAGTTCTTC. It translates to CSARRVGVWNEQFF.